Following are 18 T cell receptor beta chains from one sample sequenced in a study of shared clonotypes between healthy human individuals. This table comes from immunoSEQ multiplex PCR, and its TCRdb copy is limited to in-frame clones, with some not included. This table holds a few hundred thousand clones, about 70% found once. The sample taken for sequencing was memory CD4+ T cells sorted from blood. Regarding subset: CD45RA-negative fraction. These receptor sequences come from a man under 40 in good health.

The chain links TRBV7-9 to TRBJ2-5, with D unresolved. Germline V gives CDR1 SEHNR, CDR2 FQNEAQ (reference sequence). Trimming pared 3 bases from V and 5 bases from J, leaving 10 bases between. CDR3 length: 13 residues. The CDR3 DNA reads as TGTGCCAGCAGCTTCTCGTCTGTGGAGACCCAGTACTTC. It encodes CASSFSSVETQYF.

This clone was observed a single time. The chain has TRBV7-9 and TRBJ2-1, with 8 bases aligning to TRBD2. Trimming took 7 bases from V and 8 from J; bases not matched to a gene: 10. Germline CDR1 SEHNR, CDR2 FQNEAQ (reference sequence). The CDR3 runs 14 residues. The CDR3 nucleotides are TGTGCCAGCAATAAGCGGGAGAGTTTCGATGAGCAGTTCTTC. This encodes CASNKRESFDEQFF.

This chain uses TRBV10-1 with TRBJ2-7; weak D call: TRBD2 (5 bases). Germline V gene data show CDR1 as WNHNN and CDR2 as SYGVQD (reference sequence). V was cut by 0 bases and J by 8 bases, with 8 bases left in between. The CDR3 contains 12 residues. The CDR3 spells CASSESSSKQYF. CDR3 coding DNA: TGCGCCAGCAGTGAGTCATCTAGCAAGCAGTACTTC.

The rearrangement links TRBV4-3 to TRBJ2-3, with a tentative D call TRBD1 (5 bases). The V end was cut by 2 bases, the J end by 3 bases, with 15 bases between. Germline V lookup: CDR1 LGHNA, CDR2 YSLEER. The CDR3 length is 16 residues. CDR3 region: CASSQYGARQTDTQYF. The CDR3 nucleotides are TGCGCCAGCAGCCAATATGGGGCTAGACAGACAGATACGCAGTATTTT.

The rearrangement links TRBV5-1 to TRBJ2-3; perhaps TRBD1 as D (5 bases). This CDR3 contains 14 residues. Per the germline V gene, CDR1 is SGHRS and CDR2 is YFSETQ. V lost 5 bases to trimming and J lost 6 bases, with 16 bases between them. CDR3 amino acids: CASSSDSFTDTQYF. CDR3 DNA sequence: TGCGCCAGCAGTTCCGACAGCTTCACTGATACGCAGTATTTT.

The chain employs TRBV15 and TRBJ2-7; 8 bases agree with TRBD1. CDR1 is LNHNV and CDR2 is YYDKDF in the germline V gene (reference sequence). The CDR3 is made up of 15 amino acids. Unmatched junction bases numbered 7, after V lost 2 bases and J lost 4 bases. CDR3 sequence reads: CATSRSRQGLYEQYF. The CDR3 DNA is TGTGCCACCAGCAGATCTCGACAGGGGTTGTACGAGCAGTACTTC.

The V gene is TRBV18, the J gene TRBJ2-5; 7 nucleotides agree with TRBD2. Germline CDR1 and CDR2: KGHSH and LQKENI. Germline trimming cut 6 bases from V and 1 base from J; bases unmatched to any gene: 5. The CDR3 runs 14 residues. DNA for the CDR3: TGTGCCAGCTCCCTTTCGGGGGGCCAAGAGACCCAGTACTTC. Translation gives CASSLSGGQETQYF.

The V call is TRBV9, the J call TRBJ2-3; 7 positions agree with TRBD2. Germline-derived CDR1 and CDR2 are SGDLS and YYNGEE. Germline trimming cut 3 bases from V and 2 bases from J; bases unmatched to any gene: 9. This CDR3 is built from 16 residues. DNA for the CDR3: TGTGCCAGCAGCGCGGGACTACCCCCTAACACAGATACGCAGTATTTT. Its protein is CASSAGLPPNTDTQYF. Full variable domain (remainder filled in from reference TRBV9 and TRBJ2-3): DSGVTQTPKHLITATGQRVTLRCSPRSGDLSVYWYQQSLDQGLQFLIQYYNGEERAKGNILERFSAQQFPDLHSELNLSSLELGDSALYFCASSAGLPPNTDTQYFGPGTRLTVL.

This clone has just a few counts. This chain joins TRBV27 and TRBJ2-1; TRBD2 matches 14 bases. Per germline, CDR1 MNHEY and CDR2 SMNVEV (reference sequence). Trimming cost V 7 bases and J 5 bases; bases outside gene matches: 13. The CDR3 totals 18 residues. The CDR3 sequence is CASIHRPGLAGVHNEQFF. The CDR3 bases are TGTGCCAGCATTCACCGCCCGGGACTAGCGGGAGTTCACAATGAGCAGTTCTTC.

CDR3 loop: CASSQGTSSYNEQFF. The CDR3 region has the DNA TGTGCCAGCAGTCAAGGAACGAGCTCCTACAATGAGCAGTTCTTC. The genes are TRBV11-2 and TRBJ2-1; D is uncertain. Between the trimmed V and J ends, which lost 6 bases and 0 bases, there was a span of 12 bases. The CDR3 length is 15 residues. The germline CDR1 and CDR2 sequences are SGHAT and FQNNGV.

V usage is TRBV5-1 and J usage is TRBJ1-1; D gene uncertain. CDR1 and CDR2 from the germline V gene are SGHRS and YFSETQ. Deletions cut 0 bases from V and 1 base from J, with 7 bases between. The CDR3 length is 14 residues. The CDR3 is CASSLEEKNTEAFF. CDR3 nucleotide sequence: TGCGCCAGCAGCTTGGAGGAAAAGAACACTGAAGCTTTCTTT.

V gene TRBV29-1 combines with J gene TRBJ2-3; no definite D call. Trimming removed 1 base at V and 6 bases at J, with 8 bases between. The CDR3 consists of 12 residues. Germline CDR1 SQVTM, CDR2 ANQGSEA. The CDR3, as DNA: TGCAGCGTTGAAGCCTCCTCGGATACGCAGTATTTT. Its translation: CSVEASSDTQYF.

In nucleotides, the CDR3 is TGCGCCAGCAGCCAAGAAGACGGGATACCCCCCAATGAGCAGTTCTTC. Amino acid sequence: CASSQEDGIPPNEQFF. This chain connects TRBV4-3 to TRBJ2-1, with D maybe TRBD2 (5 bases). V dropped 0 bases and J dropped 6 bases, with 15 bases sitting between them. The germline V gene encodes CDR1 LGHNA and CDR2 YSLEER. The CDR3 runs 16 residues.

This rearrangement joins TRBV19 to TRBJ2-7; no clear D gene. Germline values: CDR1 LNHDA, CDR2 SQIVND (reference sequence). There are 14 residues in the CDR3. The germline V and J ends were trimmed by 4 bases and 0 bases, with 10 bases remaining between them. Written as DNA, the CDR3 is TGTGCCAGTAGTAACGACCGCAGCTCCTACGAGCAGTACTTC. Residues: CASSNDRSSYEQYF. The complete variable domain, with remaining parts taken from reference TRBV19 and TRBJ2-7, reads DGGITQSPKYLFRKEGQNVTLSCEQNLNHDAMYWYRQDPGQGLRLIYYSQIVNDFQKGDIAEGYSVSREKKESFPLTVTSAQKNPTAFYLCASSNDRSSYEQYFGPGTRLTVT.

The table lists this clone with many counts. This chain links TRBV28 with TRBJ2-7; the D is unclear. Germline lookup yields CDR1 MDHEN and CDR2 SYDVKM. Trimming removed 10 bases from V and 1 base from J, with 11 bases in between. This CDR3 comprises 12 residues. CDR3 protein: CATVTSSYEQYF. The CDR3 coding sequence is TGTGCCACCGTCACATCATCCTACGAGCAGTACTTC.

Concerning this clone: This sample includes further DNA sequences coding for the same CDR3. The V gene is TRBV5-1, the J gene TRBJ2-2; a possible D gene is TRBD1 (5 bases). The CDR3 totals 14 residues. CDR1 and CDR2 from the germline V gene are SGHRS and YFSETQ. Trimming left V 1 base short and J 1 base short, with 5 bases between. This chain's CDR3 is CASSLTGNTGELFF. The DNA for the CDR3 is TGCGCCAGCAGCTTGACAGGGAACACCGGGGAGCTGTTTTTT.

The chain joins TRBV2 to TRBJ2-7; tentatively, D is TRBD1 or TRBD2 (5 bases each). The CDR3 runs to 14 residues. With 5 bases removed from V and 0 bases from J, the gap between germline ends came to 11 bases. CDR1 and CDR2 from the germline V gene are SNHLY and FYNNEI. The CDR3, as DNA: TGTGCCAGCAGTCCGGGACGGGACTCCTACGAGCAGTACTTC. Translation gives CASSPGRDSYEQYF.

This clone was detected ten times or more. The gene calls are TRBV6-5 and TRBJ2-4; no firm D call. This CDR3 spans 12 amino acids. Germline CDR1 and CDR2: MNHEY and SVGAGI. V gave up 4 bases and J gave up 8 bases, with 9 bases separating them. CDR3 sequence reads: CASSSETDIQYF. The CDR3, as DNA: TGTGCCAGCAGTTCGGAGACTGACATTCAGTACTTC.